The clone carrying this TCR beta chain has ten or more counts. TCRdb itself ran the RACE reads through MiXCR, one entry per CDR3 protein. The data show around 300,000 distinct CDR3 sequences, around 7% seen once. The time point denotes: patch test 1, 2 weeks after DPC sensitization. The sample's treatment: therapeutic diphenylcyclopropenone sensitization with weekly scalp DPC. V gave up 7 bases and J gave up 0 bases, with 16 bases separating them. Germline CDR1 and CDR2: SGHRS and YFSETQ. CDR3 length: 15 amino acids. This sample was taken from a study of human T cells and chemical hapten exposure. Overall study: Throughout a study of about 6 months, patients underwent weekly scalp administration of diphenylcyclopropenone doses.

This sample comprised whole blood, obtained in connection with sensitization to the hapten diphenylcyclopropenone (DPC). The sequence came from a woman between 18 and 29 years old with alopecia areata. Some clones in this sample may be carry-over from other donors' samples. The chain couples TRBV5-1 to TRBJ1-1; D might be TRBD1 (6 bases). The CDR3 loop is CASFGSGGVNTEAFF. CDR3 nucleotide sequence: TGCGCCAGCTTTGGCTCGGGGGGCGTGAACACTGAAGCTTTCTTT.